This T cell receptor beta chain was recorded in a study of T cell repertoires in ileal Crohn's disease. The wider study: Postoperative therapy was given to about half: about 11 thiopurines, some 18 anti-TNF agents.

Study outcomes and limitations: The median delay to postoperative endoscopy was nearly seven months.

Indicated time point: neoterminal ileum biopsy at postoperative endoscopy, about 6 months after surgery. Assay: immunoSEQ multiplex PCR; the TCRdb copy retains only in-frame clones and omits some. The sample lists about 12,000 clones, over 60% occurring once. Germline V gene lookup returns CDR1 SGHDT and CDR2 YYEEEE. Trimming removed 4 bases from V and 8 bases from J; junction bases left unmatched: 8. The CDR3 is made up of 15 amino acids. Points on this clone: Its antigen is unknown.

Material for sequencing was ileal tissue. This rearrangement joins TRBV5-6 to TRBJ1-4; 10 nucleotides line up with TRBD1. The clonotype was recovered from an adult with Crohn's disease. The CDR3 coding sequence is TGTGCCAGCAGCGTCAGCCGGGACAGGGGAGAAAAACTGTTTTTT. This translates into CASSVSRDRGEKLFF.